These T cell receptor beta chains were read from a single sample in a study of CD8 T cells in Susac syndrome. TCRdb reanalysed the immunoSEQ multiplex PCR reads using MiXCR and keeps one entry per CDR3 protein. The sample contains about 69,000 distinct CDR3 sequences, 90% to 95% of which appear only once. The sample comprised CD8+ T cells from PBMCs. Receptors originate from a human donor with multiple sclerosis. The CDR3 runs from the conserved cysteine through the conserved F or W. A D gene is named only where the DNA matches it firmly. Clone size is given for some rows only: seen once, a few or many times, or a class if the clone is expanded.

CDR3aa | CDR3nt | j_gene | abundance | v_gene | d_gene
CASSILRARSEQFF | TGTGCCAGCAGTATCCTACGGGCTCGAAGTGAGCAGTTCTTC | TRBJ2-1 | . | TRBV28 | .
CASSLTGASNQPQHF | TGCGCCAGCAGCTTGACGGGAGCTAGCAATCAGCCCCAGCATTTT | TRBJ1-5 | few | TRBV5-1 | .
CASSLARGLELFF | TGTGCCAGTAGTTTAGCCAGGGGGCTGGAGCTGTTTTTT | TRBJ2-2 | . | TRBV19 | TRBD1
CASMGGSSYEQYF | TGTGCCAGCATGGGGGGAAGCTCCTACGAGCAGTACTTC | TRBJ2-7 | . | TRBV2 | .
CASSVRQGVNQPQHF | TGTGCCAGCAGTGTTCGACAGGGGGTTAATCAGCCCCAGCATTTT | TRBJ1-5 | . | TRBV7-8 | TRBD1
CASSDRGETETQYF | TGTGCCAGCAGCGACCGGGGCGAAACGGAGACCCAGTACTTC | TRBJ2-5 | . | TRBV9 | .
CASSLGTGGLTEAFF | TGTGCCAGCAGCTTAGGGACAGGGGGCCTCACTGAAGCTTTCTTT | TRBJ1-1 | . | TRBV7-2 | TRBD1
CASRGLKPGRLIYGYTF | TGTGCCAGTAGGGGGCTTAAACCGGGACGACTTATCTATGGCTACACCTTC | TRBJ1-2 | . | TRBV19 | .
CASSHGQVYEQYF | TGTGCCAGCAGCCACGGACAGGTCTACGAGCAGTACTTC | TRBJ2-7 | . | TRBV27 | TRBD1
CASRQGGTGELFF | TGTGCCAGTAGACAGGGAGGCACCGGGGAGCTGTTTTTT | TRBJ2-2 | . | TRBV9 | .
CASSPTGTGADGYTF | TGCGCCAGCAGCCCGACCGGGACAGGGGCGGACGGCTACACCTTC | TRBJ1-2 | few | TRBV5-1 | TRBD1
CSARSPIQRGHYGYTF | TGCAGTGCTCGATCCCCAATACAACGTGGACATTATGGCTACACCTTC | TRBJ1-2 | . | TRBV20-1 | .
CASWPLLYGYTF | TGTGCTAGTTGGCCCCTTCTCTATGGCTACACCTTC | TRBJ1-2 | . | TRBV12-5 | .
CASSSWTSGRDSHNEQFF | TGTGCCAGCAGCTCCTGGACTAGCGGGAGGGATAGCCACAATGAGCAGTTCTTC | TRBJ2-1 | . | TRBV5-6 | TRBD2
CASSPTLDHPRTQYF | TGTGCCAGCAGCCCCACTCTGGACCATCCAAGGACCCAGTACTTC | TRBJ2-5 | . | TRBV7-9 | .
CASSYSEFQGSTEAFF | TGTGCCAGCAGTTACTCCGAGTTCCAGGGGAGTACTGAAGCTTTCTTT | TRBJ1-1 | few | TRBV6-2/TRBV6-3 | .
CATSRTSGGPYNEQFF | TGTGCCACCAGCAGGACTAGCGGGGGGCCATACAATGAGCAGTTCTTC | TRBJ2-1 | . | TRBV15 | TRBD2
CASSLRGYTGELFF | TGTGCCAGCAGTTTAAGGGGATACACCGGGGAGCTGTTTTTT | TRBJ2-2 | . | TRBV27 | .
CASSLGTPGNTIYF | TGTGCCAGCAGCTTAGGCACTCCTGGAAACACCATATATTTT | TRBJ1-3 | . | TRBV7-6 | .
CASSLVRGPNEQFF | TGTGCCAGCAGCTTGGTCCGGGGGCCCAATGAGCAGTTCTTC | TRBJ2-1 | few | TRBV5-5 | .
CASSHGQGTVDPQFF | TGTGCCAGCAGCCACGGACAGGGAACGGTGGACCCGCAGTTCTTC | TRBJ2-1 | . | TRBV28 | TRBD1
CASSQEAGQSYF | TGCGCCAGCAGCCAAGAGGCGGGACAGAGTTATTTT | TRBJ1-4 | once | TRBV4-1 | TRBD1
CASSVGTNTEAFF | TGTGCCAGCAGCGTAGGCACAAACACTGAAGCTTTCTTT | TRBJ1-1 | . | TRBV9 | .
CASSPTTTGVNTDTQYF | TGTGCCAGCAGCCCGACGACGACAGGGGTGAACACAGATACGCAGTATTTT | TRBJ2-3 | . | TRBV9 | TRBD1
CASSFRQGMETQYF | TGTGCCAGCAGTTTCAGACAGGGAATGGAGACCCAGTACTTC | TRBJ2-5 | . | TRBV28 | TRBD1
CASSLIAGDYEQYF | TGTGCCAGCAGTCTGATAGCGGGAGATTACGAGCAGTACTTC | TRBJ2-7 | . | TRBV27 | TRBD2
CASSGIANLQETQYF | TGTGCCAGCAGCGGAATAGCCAACCTCCAAGAGACCCAGTACTTC | TRBJ2-5 | . | TRBV11-2 | .
CASSLGAGTVSGNTIYF | TGTGCCAGCAGTTTAGGGGCCGGGACGGTCTCTGGAAACACCATATATTTT | TRBJ1-3 | . | TRBV12-3/TRBV12-4 | .
CASSSTGMLYEQYF | TGTGCCAGCAGTTCCACAGGGATGCTTTACGAGCAGTACTTC | TRBJ2-7 | . | TRBV14 | .
CAGSVEGYSNQPQHF | TGTGCCGGCAGCGTAGAAGGATATAGCAATCAGCCCCAGCATTTT | TRBJ1-5 | . | TRBV9 | .
CASSLEGGGNNSPLHF | TGCGCCAGCAGCTTGGAAGGGGGGGGAAATAATTCACCCCTCCACTTT | TRBJ1-6 | . | TRBV5-1 | .
CAHRGTPNGELFF | TGTGCCCATAGGGGGACCCCGAACGGGGAGCTGTTTTTT | TRBJ2-2 | . | TRBV10-3 | .
CASSITAGYTNIQYF | TGTGCCAGTAGTATAACCGCAGGGTATACGAACATTCAGTACTTC | TRBJ2-4 | few | TRBV19 | .
CASSNAAGTGETQYF | TGTGCCAGCAGTAACGCCGCCGGGACAGGGGAGACCCAGTACTTC | TRBJ2-5 | . | TRBV27 | TRBD1
CAWSVLDFSNPRTSGRALTDTQYF | TGTGCCTGGAGTGTACTGGATTTTTCCAACCCCCGGACTAGCGGGAGGGCCCTAACAGATACGCAGTATTTT | TRBJ2-3 | . | TRBV30 | TRBD2
CASSPGGTSKETQYF | TGTGCCAGCAGCCCCGGCGGAACCTCAAAAGAGACCCAGTACTTC | TRBJ2-5 | once | TRBV9 | .
CAISESWGLETQYF | TGTGCCATCAGTGAGTCATGGGGGTTGGAGACCCAGTACTTC | TRBJ2-5 | . | TRBV10-3 | .
CASSPGLAGGHSGANVLTF | TGTGCCAGTAGTCCGGGACTAGCGGGCGGGCACTCTGGGGCCAACGTCCTGACTTTC | TRBJ2-6 | . | TRBV19 | TRBD2
CASSFSQGSYEQYF | TGTGCCAGCAGCTTCTCACAGGGGTCCTACGAGCAGTACTTC | TRBJ2-7 | . | TRBV11-2 | TRBD1
CASSLGVRAGEQFF | TGTGCCAGCAGCTTAGGGGTCAGGGCGGGAGAGCAGTTCTTC | TRBJ2-1 | . | TRBV11-2 | .
CASSEAASTDTQYF | TGTGCCAGCAGTGAAGCCGCTAGCACAGATACGCAGTATTTT | TRBJ2-3 | . | TRBV2 | .
CASSSQPTTGLETQYF | TGTGCCAGCAGTTCCCAACCCACGACAGGGCTAGAGACCCAGTACTTC | TRBJ2-5 | . | TRBV6-5 | TRBD1
CSVEGGGNTEAFF | TGCAGCGTTGAAGGAGGAGGGAACACTGAAGCTTTCTTT | TRBJ1-1 | . | TRBV29-1 | .
CASSVAGLAETQYF | TGTGCCAGCAGCGTAGCAGGACTAGCAGAGACCCAGTACTTC | TRBJ2-5 | . | TRBV9 | TRBD2
CSVEGRGSYEQYF | TGCAGCGTTGAAGGCAGGGGCTCCTACGAGCAGTACTTC | TRBJ2-7 | . | TRBV29-1 | .
CASGRTSAGDSF | TGTGCTAGTGGCCGGACAAGTGCGGGAGATTCCTTC | TRBJ2-7 | . | TRBV12-5 | TRBD2
CASSSSLYGYTF | TGTGCCAGCAGCTCCAGTCTCTATGGCTACACCTTC | TRBJ1-2 | . | TRBV12-3/TRBV12-4 | .